The present T cell receptor (beta chain) was sequenced within a study of CD8+ T cells in alopecia areata. cDNA serving as the sequencing template came from extracted, reverse transcribed RNA. Generated by immunoSEQ multiplex PCR, the TCRdb table keeps only in-frame clones and is missing some. The sample has 200,000 to 250,000 clones; 50% to 60% are singletons. This clone showed up just a few times. The CDR3 totals 15 residues. Deletions cut 4 bases from V and 2 bases from J, with 9 bases between. Germline CDR1 and CDR2: SGHTA and FQGTGA. The chain recombines TRBV7-3 with TRBJ2-6, with D possibly matching TRBD1 (5 bases). This sequence was found in a human donor with alopecia areata. The material was CD4+ T cells sorted from blood, obtained at week 0. Here the CDR3 reads CASSSSGTGANVLTF. In DNA, the CDR3 is TGTGCCAGCAGCTCGTCAGGGACTGGGGCCAACGTCCTGACTTTC.